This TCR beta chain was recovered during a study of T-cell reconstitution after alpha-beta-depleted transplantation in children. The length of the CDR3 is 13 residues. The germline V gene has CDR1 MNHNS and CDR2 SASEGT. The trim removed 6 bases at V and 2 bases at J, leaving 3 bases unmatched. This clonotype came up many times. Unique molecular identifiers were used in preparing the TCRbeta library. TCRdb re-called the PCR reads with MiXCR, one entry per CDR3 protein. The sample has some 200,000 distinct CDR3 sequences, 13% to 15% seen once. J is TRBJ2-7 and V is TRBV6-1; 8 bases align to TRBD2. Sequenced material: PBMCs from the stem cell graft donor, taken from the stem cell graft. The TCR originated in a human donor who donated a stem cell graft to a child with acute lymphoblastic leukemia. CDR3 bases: TGTGCCAGCAGGACTAGCGCTACCTACGAGCAGTACTTC. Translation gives CASRTSATYEQYF.